This paragraph reports one T cell receptor (beta chain). TCRdb keeps only in-frame clones here, not all; method: immunoSEQ multiplex PCR. In the table there are roughly 120,000 clones, approximately 90% of which are singletons. This sample was included in a study of T cell changes during pregnancy in multiple sclerosis. The CDR3 consists of 17 residues. Per germline, CDR1 LNHDA and CDR2 SQIVND (reference sequence). Deletions cut 5 bases from V and 0 bases from J, with 17 bases between. The clonotype was recovered from a female donor with multiple sclerosis, enrolled in a pregnancy study. The sequencing here drew on peripheral blood, taken in the third trimester of pregnancy. The chain joins TRBV19 to TRBJ1-3; D may be TRBD1 (6 bases). CDR3 amino acids: CASSGNRAPGSGNTIYF. In DNA form, the CDR3 reads TGTGCCAGTAGTGGCAACAGGGCTCCGGGCTCTGGAAACACCATATATTTT.